The rows below give T cell receptor beta chains drawn from one sample of a study of identical twins. TCRdb re-analysed the 5' RACE reads in MiXCR, keeping a single row per CDR3 protein. This sample has about 470,000 distinct CDR3 sequences, with more than 20% found just once. The same sample was also studied in work on T cells expressing NK-cell markers.

Material: CD4+ T cells sorted from blood. These receptors originate from a woman aged 18-30 years in good health. Both conserved end residues are part of each CDR3. A D gene is named only where the DNA matches it firmly. Clone size, where shown, is once, few, many, or a class for clones that have expanded.

V gene: TRBV2; D gene: TRBD2; clone size: -; J gene: TRBJ2-7; CDR3 DNA: TGTGCCAGCAGTGGGCTAGCGGGAGATAAGCAGTACTTC; CDR3 protein: CASSGLAGDKQYF
V gene: TRBV27; D gene: -; clone size: -; J gene: TRBJ2-1; CDR3 DNA: TGTGCCAGCAGTTTGGGCGCTTACGGGGATGAGCAGTTCTTC; CDR3 protein: CASSLGAYGDEQFF
V gene: TRBV5-6; D gene: TRBD2; clone size: few; J gene: TRBJ2-1; CDR3 DNA: TGTGCCAGCAGCTTGGTATCGGGAGGTGAGCAGTTCTTC; CDR3 protein: CASSLVSGGEQFF
V gene: TRBV20-1; D gene: TRBD1; clone size: few; J gene: TRBJ2-7; CDR3 DNA: TGCAGTGCTAGAGGACGACCGGGACAGGGCCTCTACGAGCAGTACTTC; CDR3 protein: CSARGRPGQGLYEQYF
V gene: TRBV7-2; D gene: -; clone size: -; J gene: TRBJ2-2; CDR3 DNA: TGTGCCAGCAGCCCCCGGGCGGCAGGGACGGCCGGGGAGCTGTTTTTT; CDR3 protein: CASSPRAAGTAGELFF
V gene: TRBV5-1; D gene: -; clone size: few; J gene: TRBJ2-4; CDR3 DNA: TGCGCCAGCAGCTTGGAAAGGGACATTCAGTACTTC; CDR3 protein: CASSLERDIQYF
V gene: TRBV4-3; D gene: TRBD2; clone size: few; J gene: TRBJ2-1; CDR3 DNA: TGCGCCAGCAGCCAAGATTGGAGCGGGACCCTTCGGGAGCAGTTCTTC; CDR3 protein: CASSQDWSGTLREQFF
V gene: TRBV12-3/TRBV12-4; D gene: -; clone size: once; J gene: TRBJ2-7; CDR3 DNA: TGTGCCTGCAGTTTGGGCGTGGGGGTCGGACCCGGGCGGCGCGAGCAGTACTTC; CDR3 protein: CACSLGVGVGPGRREQYF
V gene: TRBV7-3; D gene: TRBD1; clone size: few; J gene: TRBJ2-2; CDR3 DNA: TGTGCCAGCAGCCCGGACAGGGTTGACTCCGGGGAGCTGTTTTTT; CDR3 protein: CASSPDRVDSGELFF
V gene: TRBV10-1; D gene: TRBD1; clone size: -; J gene: TRBJ1-6; CDR3 DNA: TGCGCCAGCGGAGGGACAGGGGATAATTCACCCCTCCACTTT; CDR3 protein: CASGGTGDNSPLHF
V gene: TRBV20-1; D gene: -; clone size: -; J gene: TRBJ2-1; CDR3 DNA: TGCAGTGCCAACGGGGACGAAGCCTACAATGAGCAGTTCTTC; CDR3 protein: CSANGDEAYNEQFF
V gene: TRBV12-3/TRBV12-4; D gene: -; clone size: -; J gene: TRBJ1-5; CDR3 DNA: TGTGCCAGCAGTTCAAATGATCAGCCCCAGCATTTT; CDR3 protein: CASSSNDQPQHF
V gene: TRBV20-1; D gene: -; clone size: -; J gene: TRBJ2-7; CDR3 DNA: TGCAGTGCTAGAGATCGAAAGGTCCACTACGAGCAGTACTTC; CDR3 protein: CSARDRKVHYEQYF
V gene: TRBV7-9; D gene: -; clone size: few; J gene: TRBJ1-1; CDR3 DNA: TGTGCCAGCAGCTTAGCTACCTTGAACACTGAAGCTTTCTTT; CDR3 protein: CASSLATLNTEAFF
V gene: TRBV5-6; D gene: TRBD1; clone size: -; J gene: TRBJ2-1; CDR3 DNA: TGTGCCAGCAACGGGGGTGGGACAGGAAATCACAATGAGCAGTTCTTC; CDR3 protein: CASNGGGTGNHNEQFF
V gene: TRBV20-1; D gene: -; clone size: -; J gene: TRBJ2-1; CDR3 DNA: TGCAGTGCCGAACCGGGGGACCTAACAGACTACAATGAGCAGTTCTTC; CDR3 protein: CSAEPGDLTDYNEQFF
V gene: TRBV12-3/TRBV12-4; D gene: -; clone size: few; J gene: TRBJ2-7; CDR3 DNA: TGTGCCAGCAGTCTCAAAGGAGGGCCCTCCTACGAGCAGTACTTC; CDR3 protein: CASSLKGGPSYEQYF
V gene: TRBV14; D gene: TRBD2; clone size: -; J gene: TRBJ2-1; CDR3 DNA: TGTGCCAGCAGCACCCTAGCGGGAGCCTACAATGAGCAGTTCTTC; CDR3 protein: CASSTLAGAYNEQFF
V gene: TRBV3-1; D gene: -; clone size: few; J gene: TRBJ2-1; CDR3 DNA: TGTGCCAGCAGCCCAAGGGCGATTACCTACAATGAGCAGTTCTTC; CDR3 protein: CASSPRAITYNEQFF
V gene: TRBV29-1; D gene: TRBD1; clone size: once; J gene: TRBJ2-5; CDR3 DNA: TGCAGCGTTAAGACAGGGAAGGTTGGGACCCAGTACTTC; CDR3 protein: CSVKTGKVGTQYF
V gene: TRBV19; D gene: -; clone size: -; J gene: TRBJ2-5; CDR3 DNA: TGTGCCAGCGCCGGGATACAAGAGACCCAGTACTTC; CDR3 protein: CASAGIQETQYF
V gene: TRBV15; D gene: TRBD1; clone size: -; J gene: TRBJ2-1; CDR3 DNA: TGTGCCACCAGCAGGCGGACAGGGGATCTCAATGAGCAGTTCTTC; CDR3 protein: CATSRRTGDLNEQFF
V gene: TRBV10-1; D gene: TRBD1; clone size: once; J gene: TRBJ2-2; CDR3 DNA: TGCGCCAGCAGTGTAGGGACAGGGGAGACCGGGGAGCTGTTTTTT; CDR3 protein: CASSVGTGETGELFF
V gene: TRBV5-1; D gene: -; clone size: -; J gene: TRBJ2-6; CDR3 DNA: TGCGCCAGCAGCTTGGAGTTAACTGGGGCCAACGTCCTGACTTTC; CDR3 protein: CASSLELTGANVLTF
V gene: TRBV20-1; D gene: -; clone size: few; J gene: TRBJ1-2; CDR3 DNA: TGCAGTGCCGCAAGTAGTGTAGGTTTCTATGGCTACACCTTC; CDR3 protein: CSAASSVGFYGYTF
V gene: TRBV5-8; D gene: TRBD1; clone size: few; J gene: TRBJ1-2; CDR3 DNA: TGTGCCAGCAGCTCTCCGGGACAGGGGTACTATGGCTACACCTTC; CDR3 protein: CASSSPGQGYYGYTF
V gene: TRBV28; D gene: TRBD1; clone size: few; J gene: TRBJ2-7; CDR3 DNA: TGTGCCAGCAGTTCGGGACAGCGGCGGGACGAGCAGTACTTC; CDR3 protein: CASSSGQRRDEQYF
V gene: TRBV20-1; D gene: -; clone size: -; J gene: TRBJ2-5; CDR3 DNA: TGCAGTGCTAGCGGGAGCGTGGGAGAGACCCAGTACTTC; CDR3 protein: CSASGSVGETQYF
V gene: TRBV12-3/TRBV12-4; D gene: TRBD1; clone size: few; J gene: TRBJ1-2; CDR3 DNA: TGTGCCAGCAGTTTAATGACAGGGACCCATGGCTACACCTTC; CDR3 protein: CASSLMTGTHGYTF
V gene: TRBV24-1; D gene: -; clone size: -; J gene: TRBJ2-3; CDR3 DNA: TGTGCCACCTCGGACAGTCTAGTCACAGATACGCAGTATTTT; CDR3 protein: CATSDSLVTDTQYF
V gene: TRBV6-1; D gene: TRBD1; clone size: few; J gene: TRBJ2-2; CDR3 DNA: TGTGCCCTGGACAGGGGGCCTAACACCGGGGAGCTGTTTTTT; CDR3 protein: CALDRGPNTGELFF
V gene: TRBV20-1; D gene: -; clone size: few; J gene: TRBJ2-1; CDR3 DNA: TGCAGTGCTAATATTGGGGCGGGAGGCCGACAGGGGCAGTTCTTC; CDR3 protein: CSANIGAGGRQGQFF
V gene: TRBV20-1; D gene: -; clone size: few; J gene: TRBJ2-1; CDR3 DNA: TGCAGTGCACAGACCACCACCGGGACCCAGCAGTTCTTC; CDR3 protein: CSAQTTTGTQQFF
V gene: TRBV7-2; D gene: TRBD2; clone size: many; J gene: TRBJ2-1; CDR3 DNA: TGTGCCAGCAGCTTATCTAGCGGGTTTACCTACAATGAGCAGTTCTTC; CDR3 protein: CASSLSSGFTYNEQFF
V gene: TRBV7-9; D gene: -; clone size: -; J gene: TRBJ1-1; CDR3 DNA: TGTGCCAGCAGCCCAAAGCGATTTATGGGGGACACTGAAGCTTTCTTT; CDR3 protein: CASSPKRFMGDTEAFF
V gene: TRBV10-1; D gene: TRBD1; clone size: -; J gene: TRBJ2-1; CDR3 DNA: TGCGCCAGCAGTGAATCATACAGGGGTCATGAGCAGTTCTTC; CDR3 protein: CASSESYRGHEQFF
V gene: TRBV13; D gene: -; clone size: few; J gene: TRBJ1-2; CDR3 DNA: TGTGCCAGCAGCCGAACGGTGACAGCCTACTATGGCTACACCTTC; CDR3 protein: CASSRTVTAYYGYTF
V gene: TRBV6-5; D gene: TRBD2; clone size: -; J gene: TRBJ2-3; CDR3 DNA: TGTGCCAGCAGTTACGACAGGACTAGCGGCACAGATACGCAGTATTTT; CDR3 protein: CASSYDRTSGTDTQYF
V gene: TRBV20-1; D gene: TRBD2; clone size: once; J gene: TRBJ2-3; CDR3 DNA: TGCAGTGCTAGATTAGCGGGAGGTACCCCAGATACGCAGTATTTT; CDR3 protein: CSARLAGGTPDTQYF
V gene: TRBV5-6; D gene: -; clone size: -; J gene: TRBJ2-7; CDR3 DNA: TGTGCCAGCAGCTACGAATTAGAGCAGTACTTC; CDR3 protein: CASSYELEQYF
V gene: TRBV9; D gene: -; clone size: -; J gene: TRBJ2-5; CDR3 DNA: TGTGCCAGCAGCGTGCGGCCCGATTTGGGAGAGACCCAGTACTTC; CDR3 protein: CASSVRPDLGETQYF
V gene: TRBV12-3/TRBV12-4; D gene: -; clone size: -; J gene: TRBJ2-5; CDR3 DNA: TGTGCCAGCAGGTTGCGGTGGGAGACCCAGTACTTC; CDR3 protein: CASRLRWETQYF
V gene: TRBV10-2; D gene: -; clone size: -; J gene: TRBJ1-1; CDR3 DNA: TGCGCCATCTTCCCCCAGGGTAATACTGAAGCTTTCTTT; CDR3 protein: CAIFPQGNTEAFF
V gene: TRBV12-3/TRBV12-4; D gene: TRBD2; clone size: -; J gene: TRBJ2-1; CDR3 DNA: TGTGCCAGCAGTTCACCATTGGGGCGGGGGTTTCAAATTAGGCAGTTCTTC; CDR3 protein: CASSSPLGRGFQIRQFF
V gene: TRBV29-1; D gene: -; clone size: -; J gene: TRBJ2-7; CDR3 DNA: TGCAGCGCTGAGCCGGACAGCTCTGGCGAGCAGTACTTC; CDR3 protein: CSAEPDSSGEQYF
V gene: TRBV6-5; D gene: -; clone size: -; J gene: TRBJ1-1; CDR3 DNA: TGTGCCAGCAGTAGCCTCGGGGGTGAAGCTTTCTTT; CDR3 protein: CASSSLGGEAFF
V gene: TRBV10-1; D gene: -; clone size: -; J gene: TRBJ2-7; CDR3 DNA: TGCGCCAGCAGTGAACAGGCTAAGGGAGGTTTTGAGCAGTACTTC; CDR3 protein: CASSEQAKGGFEQYF
V gene: TRBV5-1; D gene: -; clone size: few; J gene: TRBJ2-5; CDR3 DNA: TGCGCCAGCAGTGAACTCCCTGGGGAGACCCAGTACTTC; CDR3 protein: CASSELPGETQYF
V gene: TRBV3-1; D gene: TRBD2; clone size: -; J gene: TRBJ2-5; CDR3 DNA: TGTGCCAGCAGCGGGAGACCGGGACTAGCGGGAGAGACCCAGTACTTC; CDR3 protein: CASSGRPGLAGETQYF
V gene: TRBV5-6; D gene: -; clone size: -; J gene: TRBJ2-1; CDR3 DNA: TGTGCCAGCAGCTTGTCCCCTACGAGCTCCTACAATGAGCAGTTCTTC; CDR3 protein: CASSLSPTSSYNEQFF
V gene: TRBV7-9; D gene: -; clone size: many; J gene: TRBJ1-2; CDR3 DNA: TGTGCCAGCAGCATGACAGAAAACTATGGCTACACCTTC; CDR3 protein: CASSMTENYGYTF
V gene: TRBV10-1; D gene: -; clone size: many; J gene: TRBJ1-1; CDR3 DNA: TGCGCCAGCAGTGTGATGCTTAACACTGAAGCTTTCTTT; CDR3 protein: CASSVMLNTEAFF
V gene: TRBV6-5; D gene: -; clone size: -; J gene: TRBJ1-2; CDR3 DNA: TGTGCCAGCAGTTACGCCCAGGGACGGCCGAACTATGGCTACACCTTC; CDR3 protein: CASSYAQGRPNYGYTF
V gene: TRBV4-1; D gene: TRBD1; clone size: -; J gene: TRBJ2-2; CDR3 DNA: TGCGCCAGCAGCGCGCACAGGGGAACCAACACCGGGGAGCTGTTTTTT; CDR3 protein: CASSAHRGTNTGELFF
V gene: TRBV20-1; D gene: TRBD2; clone size: -; J gene: TRBJ2-2; CDR3 DNA: TGCAGTGCTAGAGTCGGTAGCGGGGGGTCACGGACCGGGGAGCTGTTTTTT; CDR3 protein: CSARVGSGGSRTGELFF